This is a list of T cell receptor beta chains from one sample in a study of liver allograft versus peripheral blood T cells. In TCRdb, the reads were re-called with MiXCR into one record per CDR3 protein. The repertoire consists of about 8,300 distinct CDR3 sequences, with roughly 15% occurring once and the leading ten covering about 2.9%. All receptors derive from a human patient who had a liver transplant. A subset of T cells may come from the graft donor. Both conserved end residues are part of each CDR3. D genes are given only for firm matches. Some rows mark clone size as missing; the rest say once, few, many or name a class of expanded clone.

D gene,clone size,J gene,V gene,CDR3 protein,CDR3 DNA
.,many,TRBJ1-5,TRBV12-3/TRBV12-4,CASSYSSNQPQHF,TGTGCCAGCAGTTACTCTAGCAATCAGCCCCAGCATTTT
.,medium-sized,TRBJ2-1,TRBV6-2/TRBV6-3,CASSYRLPYNEQFF,TGTGCCAGCAGTTACCGACTACCTTACAATGAGCAGTTCTTC
.,medium-sized,TRBJ1-3,TRBV19,CASSQDSSGNTIYF,TGTGCCAGTAGCCAGGACAGTTCTGGAAACACCATATATTTT
.,many,TRBJ1-1,TRBV24-1,CATSDSSWTEAFF,TGTGCCACCAGTGATTCCTCTTGGACTGAAGCTTTCTTT
.,few,TRBJ2-7,TRBV20-1,CSARKELIYEQYF,TGCAGTGCTAGAAAGGAGCTTATCTACGAGCAGTACTTC
.,.,TRBJ2-1,TRBV20-1,CSADEGTRGDNEQFF,TGCAGTGCCGACGAGGGGACAAGGGGGGACAATGAGCAGTTCTTC
TRBD1,few,TRBJ1-5,TRBV28,CASSSVDRGSNQPQHF,TGTGCCAGCAGTTCCGTCGACAGGGGTAGCAATCAGCCCCAGCATTTT
TRBD1,medium-sized,TRBJ1-2,TRBV18,CASSSSRDSYGYTF,TGTGCCAGCTCATCCTCCCGGGACAGCTATGGCTACACCTTC
TRBD2,medium-sized,TRBJ2-1,TRBV5-6,CASSTGTSGRSSYNEQFF,TGTGCCAGCAGCACAGGGACTAGCGGGCGGAGCTCCTACAATGAGCAGTTCTTC
.,.,TRBJ1-6,TRBV20-1,CSANSGSYNSPLHF,TGCAGTGCTAATAGCGGCTCCTATAATTCACCCCTCCACTTT
TRBD1,medium-sized,TRBJ1-2,TRBV19,CASTARRGQGDNYGYTF,TGTGCCAGTACCGCCCGCAGGGGACAGGGAGACAACTATGGCTACACCTTC
.,medium-sized,TRBJ1-2,TRBV10-3,CAISESYRSAYGYTF,TGTGCCATCAGTGAGTCTTACCGTTCGGCCTATGGCTACACCTTC
TRBD2,medium-sized,TRBJ2-4,TRBV7-2,CASSLDPAGGNIQYF,TGTGCCAGCAGCCTAGACCCCGCGGGGGGGAACATTCAGTACTTC
TRBD2,.,TRBJ2-3,TRBV20-1,CSARAVMREVPSTDTQYF,TGCAGTGCTAGAGCGGTGATGCGGGAGGTTCCTAGCACAGATACGCAGTATTTT
.,once,TRBJ2-7,TRBV20-1,CSARDYRVSSYEQYF,TGCAGTGCTAGAGATTATAGGGTATCCTCCTACGAGCAGTACTTC
.,.,TRBJ1-2,TRBV20-1,CSARLQEGLGYTF,TGCAGTGCTAGACTACAAGAGGGGCTTGGCTACACCTTC
TRBD2,many,TRBJ2-3,TRBV28,CASSPTSGGALWDTQYF,TGTGCCAGCAGTCCGACTAGCGGGGGGGCCCTTTGGGATACGCAGTATTTT
.,few,TRBJ1-2,TRBV14,CASSLRGGGGYGYTF,TGTGCCAGCAGCCTTCGGGGGGGAGGCGGCTATGGCTACACCTTC
.,many,TRBJ2-3,TRBV7-3,CASSLTPTFDTQYF,TGTGCCAGCAGCTTAACTCCCACTTTTGATACGCAGTATTTT
.,.,TRBJ1-2,TRBV14,CASSQVYVTGIARWRNGYTF,TGTGCCAGCAGCCAAGTTTATGTAACAGGGATTGCACGTTGGAGGAATGGCTACACCTTC
.,few,TRBJ1-5,TRBV28,CASSLSGDQPQHF,TGTGCCAGCAGTCTGTCAGGGGACCAGCCCCAGCATTTT
TRBD1,medium-sized,TRBJ1-2,TRBV6-5,CASTRGSQNYGYTF,TGTGCCAGCACCAGGGGGTCCCAAAACTATGGCTACACCTTC
.,.,TRBJ2-1,TRBV20-1,CSARAGIVAYDEQFF,TGCAGTGCTAGGGCCGGGATCGTGGCCTACGATGAGCAGTTCTTC
.,many,TRBJ2-4,TRBV18,CASSPGSLAKNIQYF,TGTGCCAGCTCACCCGGAAGTTTAGCCAAAAACATTCAGTACTTC
.,.,TRBJ1-1,TRBV12-3/TRBV12-4,CASSATRGAVDGVKNTEAFF,TGTGCCAGCAGTGCTACCCGAGGGGCAGTAGACGGGGTAAAGAACACTGAAGCTTTCTTT
TRBD2,.,TRBJ2-3,TRBV5-6,CASSLVLAGGPSTDTQYF,TGTGCCAGCAGCTTGGTACTAGCGGGGGGCCCTAGCACAGATACGCAGTATTTT
TRBD1,many,TRBJ2-3,TRBV20-1,CSASDARGTPDTQYF,TGCAGTGCTAGTGACGCCAGGGGGACCCCAGATACGCAGTATTTT
.,medium-sized,TRBJ2-3,TRBV29-1,CSVERRSAYTDTQYF,TGCAGCGTTGAAAGGAGGTCGGCCTACACAGATACGCAGTATTTT
.,few,TRBJ2-3,TRBV9,CASSHRAPTDTQYF,TGTGCCAGCAGCCATCGGGCCCCCACAGATACGCAGTATTTT
TRBD1,.,TRBJ1-5,TRBV20-1,CSARAPRHRTGNLSNQPQHF,TGCAGTGCTAGAGCCCCAAGACACCGGACAGGGAATCTTAGCAATCAGCCCCAGCATTTT
.,.,TRBJ2-4,TRBV20-1,CSARLGIRANIQYF,TGCAGTGCTCGCCTGGGGATCCGGGCAAACATTCAGTACTTC
.,many,TRBJ1-2,TRBV28,CASSSVGEGPSWGYTF,TGTGCCAGCAGTTCAGTAGGTGAGGGGCCCAGCTGGGGCTACACCTTC
TRBD2,few,TRBJ2-5,TRBV20-1,CSAQTEGGGRALLETQYF,TGCAGTGCTCAGACCGAGGGGGGCGGGAGGGCATTGCTAGAGACCCAGTACTTC
.,many,TRBJ1-1,TRBV7-9,CASSLVLSIAEAFF,TGTGCCAGCAGCTTAGTTTTGTCGATCGCTGAAGCTTTCTTT
.,medium-sized,TRBJ1-5,TRBV7-2,CASSLWVNQPQHF,TGTGCCAGCAGCTTATGGGTCAATCAGCCCCAGCATTTT
TRBD1,few,TRBJ1-5,TRBV12-3/TRBV12-4,CASRGTGYQPQHF,TGTGCCAGCAGGGGGACAGGGTATCAGCCCCAGCATTTT